This T cell receptor (beta chain) was retrieved from a study of blood T cell repertoires in COVID-19. At the level of the study: Samples of COVID-19 (acute and convalescent) were obtained from the United States, Italy and Spain.

Authors' methods: Using reference gene primer amplification, nucleated cell counts were estimated. Using immunoSEQ multiplex PCR, the repertoire was profiled, and TCRdb retains in-frame clones only, with some absent. V and J calls and clone size come straight from that table; D and trimming were deduced from the DNA. Of about 160,000 clones in the sample, around 78% were seen once. Germline V gives CDR1 MNHEY, CDR2 SVGAGI. Deletions cut 7 bases from V and 2 bases from J, with 17 bases between. The CDR3 spans 15 residues. The study assigned cohorts using participant-reported clinical history. The receptor's source is a woman between 45 and 60 years old who had recovered from COVID-19. The V and J genes are TRBV6-5 and TRBJ1-2; weak D call: TRBD1 (5 bases). Sequencing was performed on PBMCs or T cells enriched from blood (not recorded which). CDR3 region: CASTRGGVGNYGYTF. CDR3 nucleotides: TGTGCCAGCACCCGGGGAGGGGTTGGGAACTATGGCTACACCTTC.